This paragraph covers one T cell receptor beta chain sequence. Its antigen remains unidentified. V was trimmed by 0 bases and J by 3 bases, leaving 12 bases between them. The CDR3 totals 15 residues. From germline, CDR1 is MNHEY and CDR2 SVGEGT. The authors reverse transcribed about 0.45 to 1 ug RNA with random hexamers. Amplification of TCR beta CDR3 used immunoSEQ multiplex PCR across 54 Vbeta and 13 Jbeta. TCRdb itself ran the immunoSEQ multiplex PCR reads through MiXCR, one entry per CDR3 protein. The sample lists 160,000 or so distinct CDR3 sequences, approximately 96% seen once, with over 0.2% in the top ten. The source of the sample is a study of CD8 T cells in Susac syndrome. From blood CD8+ and CD4+ T cells, TCR beta sequences were generated. In the multiple sclerosis control group, patients were treatment-naive and had stable or active relapsing-remitting disease. Whole-study results and caveats: As the study acknowledged, the number of individuals who were part of its TCR sequencing and HLA analysis was relatively small.

Sequenced material: CD8+ T cells from PBMCs. This receptor was identified in a human donor with multiple sclerosis. The J gene is TRBJ2-7, the V gene TRBV6-2 or TRBV6-3; D might be TRBD2 (6 bases). The CDR3 loop is CASSYSGGSDYEQYF. Here the CDR3 DNA reads TGTGCCAGCAGTTACTCTGGGGGGTCGGACTACGAGCAGTACTTC.